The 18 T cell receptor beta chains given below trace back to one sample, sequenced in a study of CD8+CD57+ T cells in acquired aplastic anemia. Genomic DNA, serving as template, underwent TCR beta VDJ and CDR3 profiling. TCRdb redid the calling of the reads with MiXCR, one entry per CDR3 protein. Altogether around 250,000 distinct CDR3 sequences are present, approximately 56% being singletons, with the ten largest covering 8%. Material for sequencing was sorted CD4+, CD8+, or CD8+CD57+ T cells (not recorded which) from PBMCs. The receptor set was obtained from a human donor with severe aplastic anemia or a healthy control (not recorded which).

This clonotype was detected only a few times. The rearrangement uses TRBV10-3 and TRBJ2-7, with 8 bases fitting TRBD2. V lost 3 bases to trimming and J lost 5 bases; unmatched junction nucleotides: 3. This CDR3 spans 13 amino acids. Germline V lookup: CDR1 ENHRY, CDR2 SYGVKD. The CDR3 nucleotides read TGTGCCATCAGTGAAGGTAGCGGGAACGAGCAGTACTTC. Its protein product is CAISEGSGNEQYF.

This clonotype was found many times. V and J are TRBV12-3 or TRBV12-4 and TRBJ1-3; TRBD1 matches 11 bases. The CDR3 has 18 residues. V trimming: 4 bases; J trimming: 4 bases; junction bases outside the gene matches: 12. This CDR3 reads CASSSPLPGQGEGNTIYF. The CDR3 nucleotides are TGTGCCAGCAGTTCCCCTCTCCCGGGACAGGGGGAGGGAAACACCATATATTTT.

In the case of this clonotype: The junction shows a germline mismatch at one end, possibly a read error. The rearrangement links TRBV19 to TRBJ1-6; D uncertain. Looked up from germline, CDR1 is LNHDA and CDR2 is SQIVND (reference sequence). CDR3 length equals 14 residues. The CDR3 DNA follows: TGTGCCACTAGTACCGGGGATGGTAGATCACCCCTCCACTTT. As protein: CATSTGDGRSPLHF.

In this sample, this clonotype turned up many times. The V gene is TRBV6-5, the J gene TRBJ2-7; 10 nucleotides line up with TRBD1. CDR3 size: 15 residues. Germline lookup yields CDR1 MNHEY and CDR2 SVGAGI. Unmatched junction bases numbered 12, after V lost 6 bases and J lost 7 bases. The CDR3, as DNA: TGTGCCAGCAGACGAGCGACAGGGGGCTCGAGTGAGCAGTACTTC. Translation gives CASRRATGGSSEQYF.

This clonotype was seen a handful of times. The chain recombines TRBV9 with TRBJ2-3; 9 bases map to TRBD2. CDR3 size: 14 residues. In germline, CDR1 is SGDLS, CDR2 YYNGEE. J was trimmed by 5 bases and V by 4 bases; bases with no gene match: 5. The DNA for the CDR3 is TGTGCCAGCAGCTGGCGGGGGGGCGGAGATACGCAGTATTTT. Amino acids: CASSWRGGGDTQYF. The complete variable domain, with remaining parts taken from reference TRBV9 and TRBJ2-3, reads DSGVTQTPKHLITATGQRVTLRCSPRSGDLSVYWYQQSLDQGLQFLIQYYNGEERAKGNILERFSAQQFPDLHSELNLSSLELGDSALYFCASSWRGGGDTQYFGPGTRLTVL.

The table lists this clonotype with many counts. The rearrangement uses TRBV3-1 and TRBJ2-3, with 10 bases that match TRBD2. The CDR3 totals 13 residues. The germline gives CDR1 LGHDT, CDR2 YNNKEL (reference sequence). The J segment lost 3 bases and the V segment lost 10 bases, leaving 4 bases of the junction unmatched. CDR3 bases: TGTGCCACAGGAGCGGGGGGGACAGATACGCAGTATTTT. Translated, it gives CATGAGGTDTQYF.

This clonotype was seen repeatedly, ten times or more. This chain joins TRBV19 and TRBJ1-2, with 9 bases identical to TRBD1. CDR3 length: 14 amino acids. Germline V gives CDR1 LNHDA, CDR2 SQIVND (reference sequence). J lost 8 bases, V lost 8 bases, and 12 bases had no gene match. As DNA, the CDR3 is TGTGCCAGTCGGATCACAGGGGGCGAATCGGGCTACACCTTC. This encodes CASRITGGESGYTF.

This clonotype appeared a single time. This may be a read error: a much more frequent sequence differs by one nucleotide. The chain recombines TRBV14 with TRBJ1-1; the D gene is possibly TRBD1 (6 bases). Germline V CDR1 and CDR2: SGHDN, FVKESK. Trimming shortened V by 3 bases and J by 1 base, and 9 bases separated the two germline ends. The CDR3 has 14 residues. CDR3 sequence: CASSQGHANTEAFF. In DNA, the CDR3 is TGTGCCAGCAGCCAGGGACACGCGAACACTGAAGCTTTCTTT.

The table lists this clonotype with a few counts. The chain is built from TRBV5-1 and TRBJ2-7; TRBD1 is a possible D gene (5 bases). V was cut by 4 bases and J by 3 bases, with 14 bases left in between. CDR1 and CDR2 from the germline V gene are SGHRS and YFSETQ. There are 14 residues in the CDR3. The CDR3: CASSIQGRGYEQYF. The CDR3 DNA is TGCGCCAGCAGCATTCAGGGAAGGGGCTACGAGCAGTACTTC.

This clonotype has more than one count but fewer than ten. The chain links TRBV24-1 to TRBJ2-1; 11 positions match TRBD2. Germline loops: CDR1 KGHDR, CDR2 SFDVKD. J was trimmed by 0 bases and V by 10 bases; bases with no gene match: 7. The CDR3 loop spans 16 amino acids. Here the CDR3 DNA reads TGTGCCACGCCCTTGACTAGCGGGGACTCCTACAATGAGCAGTTCTTC. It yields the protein CATPLTSGDSYNEQFF.

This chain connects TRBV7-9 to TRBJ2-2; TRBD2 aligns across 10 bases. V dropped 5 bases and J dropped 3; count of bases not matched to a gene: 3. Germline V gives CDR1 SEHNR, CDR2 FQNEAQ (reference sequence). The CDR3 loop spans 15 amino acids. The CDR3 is CASSGGLADTGELFF. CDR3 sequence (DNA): TGTGCCAGCAGCGGTGGACTAGCGGACACCGGGGAGCTGTTTTTT.

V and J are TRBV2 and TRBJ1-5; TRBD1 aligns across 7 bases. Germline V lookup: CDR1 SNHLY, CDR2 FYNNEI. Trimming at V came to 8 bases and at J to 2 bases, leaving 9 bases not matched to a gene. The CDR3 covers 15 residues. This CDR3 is CASGRGQRGNQPQHF. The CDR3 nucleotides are TGTGCCAGCGGCCGGGGACAGAGAGGCAATCAGCCCCAGCATTTT.

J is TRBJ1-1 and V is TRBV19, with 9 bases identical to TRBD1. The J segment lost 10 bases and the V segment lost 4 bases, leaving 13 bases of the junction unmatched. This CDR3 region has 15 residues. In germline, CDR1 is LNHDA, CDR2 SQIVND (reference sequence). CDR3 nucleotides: TGTGCCAGTAGTACATCCGGGACAGGGAAGTCTCGAGCTTTCTTT. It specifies CASSTSGTGKSRAFF.

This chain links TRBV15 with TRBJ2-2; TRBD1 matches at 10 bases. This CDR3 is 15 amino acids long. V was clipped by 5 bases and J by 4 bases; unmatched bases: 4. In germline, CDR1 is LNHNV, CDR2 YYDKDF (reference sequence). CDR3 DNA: TGTGCCACCAGCTCCAGGACAGGGGGCACCGGGGAGCTGTTTTTT. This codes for CATSSRTGGTGELFF.

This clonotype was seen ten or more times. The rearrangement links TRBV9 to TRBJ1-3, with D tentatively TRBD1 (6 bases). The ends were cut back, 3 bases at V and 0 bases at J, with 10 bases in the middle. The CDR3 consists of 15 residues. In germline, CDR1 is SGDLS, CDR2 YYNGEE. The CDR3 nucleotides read TGTGCCAGCAGCGCCGGGGGGGCCTCTGGAAACACCATATATTTT. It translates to CASSAGGASGNTIYF.

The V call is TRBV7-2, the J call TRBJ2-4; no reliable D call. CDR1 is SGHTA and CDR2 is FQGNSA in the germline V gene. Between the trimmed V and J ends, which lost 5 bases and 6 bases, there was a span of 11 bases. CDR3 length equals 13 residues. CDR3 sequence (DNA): TGTGCCAGCAGCCCCAATTCCTCAAACATTCAGTACTTC. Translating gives CASSPNSSNIQYF.

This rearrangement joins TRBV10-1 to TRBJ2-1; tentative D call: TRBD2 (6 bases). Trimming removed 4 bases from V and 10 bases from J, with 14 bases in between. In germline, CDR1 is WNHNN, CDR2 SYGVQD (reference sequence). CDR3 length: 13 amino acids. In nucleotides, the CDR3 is TGCGCCAGCAGTGGAGGGCTAGCGAGCGAGCAGTTCTTC. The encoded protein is CASSGGLASEQFF.

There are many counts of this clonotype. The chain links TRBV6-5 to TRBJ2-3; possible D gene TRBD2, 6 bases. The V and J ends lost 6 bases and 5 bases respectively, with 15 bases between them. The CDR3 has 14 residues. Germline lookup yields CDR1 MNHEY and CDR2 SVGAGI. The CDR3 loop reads CASRTIGRKDTQYF. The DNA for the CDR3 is TGTGCCAGCAGGACCATTGGGAGGAAAGATACGCAGTATTTT.